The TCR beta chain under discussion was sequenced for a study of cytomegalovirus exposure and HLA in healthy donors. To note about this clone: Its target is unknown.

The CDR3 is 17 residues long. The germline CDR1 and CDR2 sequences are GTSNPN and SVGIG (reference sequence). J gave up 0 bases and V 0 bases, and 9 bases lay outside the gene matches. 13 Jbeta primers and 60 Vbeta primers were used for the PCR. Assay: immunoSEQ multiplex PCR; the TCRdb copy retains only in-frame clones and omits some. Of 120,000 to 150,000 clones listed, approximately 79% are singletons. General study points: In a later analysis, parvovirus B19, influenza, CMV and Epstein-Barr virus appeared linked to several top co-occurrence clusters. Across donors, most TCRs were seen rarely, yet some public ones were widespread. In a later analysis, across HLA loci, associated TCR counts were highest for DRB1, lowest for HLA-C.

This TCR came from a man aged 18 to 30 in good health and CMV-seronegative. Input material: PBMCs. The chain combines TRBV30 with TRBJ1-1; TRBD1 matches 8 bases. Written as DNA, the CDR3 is TGTGCCTGGAGTGTACTGATGGCAGGGGGCATGAACACTGAAGCTTTCTTT. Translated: CAWSVLMAGGMNTEAFF.